Listed here is a single T cell receptor beta chain. Antigen unknown. This CDR3 has 15 residues. The germline V gene encodes CDR1 MGHDK and CDR2 SYGVNS. V was shortened by 0 bases and J by 7 bases, with 16 bases between the two germline ends. This sample is part of a study of shared clonotypes between healthy human individuals. Findings and limits, study-wide: Generation probability values for non-shared clonotypes were lower than those for clonotypes shared by all four donors.

Donation came from healthy HIV-negative adults that had no recent acute infections or vaccinations. The authors' processing: Filtering of immunoSEQ junctional sequences could not match full-length read filtering. The table came from immunoSEQ multiplex PCR; TCRdb's copy has only in-frame clones and leaves some out. That table gives V, J and clone size, and the DNA gave D and trimming. The sample lists roughly 2.5 million clones, 90% to 95% occurring once. The TCR was taken from a young man in good health. Sequenced: naive CD4+ T cells sorted from blood. Subset meaning: CD45RA+ positively selected. The chain links TRBV25-1 to TRBJ2-7; D gene ambiguous. The CDR3 sequence is CASSEYRGPSEEQYF. Here the CDR3 DNA reads TGTGCCAGCAGTGAATATAGAGGCCCGAGTGAAGAGCAGTACTTC.